This entry features one TCR beta chain sequence. As yet, its antigen is unknown. Because it lacks the conserved phenylalanine or tryptophan at the end, this CDR3 is likely a read error. Co-extraction of both nucleic acids (RNA and DNA) used about 18-31 mg of unsorted bulk tissue. Among the patients, all had chronic HBV infection and none had been treated. This CDR3 is 17 amino acids long. Trimming stripped 2 bases from V and 3 bases from J, with 17 bases between. The germline gives CDR1 SGHAT, CDR2 FQNNGV. The researchers produced TCR beta cDNA from approximately 0.45 ug total RNA with a constant-region primer. Libraries covering TCR beta were generated through three nested multiplex PCR rounds (using a slightly modified ARM-PCR). Primers for the first two PCR rounds were TRBV1-TRBV30 forward primers and a C-beta reverse primer (approximately 10 cycles per round). Using its own MiXCR run on the multiplex PCR reads, TCRdb lists one record per CDR3 protein. This table has some 130,000 distinct CDR3 sequences, around 70% appearing once.

This specimen comes from a study of tumor-infiltrating lymphocytes in primary liver carcinoma. At the level of the study: Enrolled patients were male and female, aged 30 to 69 years.

Findings of the study overall: Tumor region pairs showed greater overlap than either tumor-adjacent or tumor-blood pairs did.

The receptor was derived from a woman aged 55-75 years with primary liver carcinoma and hepatitis B virus infection. The rearrangement links TRBV11-2 to TRBJ2-1, with a possible D match to TRBD1 (5 bases). Sequencing input: tumor-adjacent normal liver tissue. CDR3 nucleotides: TGTGCCAGCAGCTTACGACGGAGACAGAGATTCTACAATGAGCAGTTCGTC. The encoded protein is CASSLRRRQRFYNEQFV.